The 20 T cell receptor beta chains in this list originate from one sample, sequenced in a study of cytomegalovirus exposure and HLA in healthy donors (dated by TCRdb to about 2017). The library came from the immunoSEQ multiplex PCR assay. A mixture of 60 forward primers for TCR Vbeta segments and 13 reverse primers for TCR Jbeta segments was used in the multiplex PCR. Here the immuneACCESS table is served through TCRdb, limited to in-frame sequences with V and J called. Missing clones are a known gap in these copies; in checked studies unresolved V genes cover under half, and the rest lacks a known reason. This sample holds fewer than 140,000 clones; less than 80% were observed only once. The top ten clones comprise roughly 3.7% of the sample. Source material: PBMCs. Receptor source: a man aged 55 to 70 in good health and CMV-seronegative.

The V call is TRBV2, the J call TRBJ2-5; no definite D call. There are 12 residues in the CDR3. Germline V CDR1 and CDR2: SNHLY, FYNNEI. V was trimmed by 3 bases and J by 3 bases, leaving 5 bases between them. As DNA, the CDR3 is TGTGCCAGCAGTGACATAGAAGAGACCCAGTACTTC. This translates into CASSDIEETQYF.

CDR3 region: CSVLPGHPRKTQYF. CDR3 in DNA: TGCAGCGTTCTCCCGGGACACCCCCGGAAGACCCAGTACTTC. This chain connects TRBV29-1 to TRBJ2-5; D may be TRBD1 (6 bases). The germline V gene encodes CDR1 SQVTM and CDR2 ANQGSEA. V lost 5 bases and J lost 6, with 19 bases in between. The CDR3 spans 14 residues. Drawing the rest from reference TRBV29-1 and TRBJ2-5, the complete variable domain is SAVISQKPSRDICQRGTSLTIQCQVDSQVTMMFWYRQQPGQSLTLIATANQGSEATYESGFVIDKFPISRPNLTFSTLTVSNMSPEDSSIYLCSVLPGHPRKTQYFGPGTRLLVL.

This rearrangement joins TRBV5-1 to TRBJ1-1, with 11 bases lining up with TRBD1. The germline V gene has CDR1 SGHRS and CDR2 YFSETQ. The CDR3 loop spans 15 amino acids. Trimming removed 2 bases from V and 5 bases from J; junction bases left unmatched: 5. The CDR3 loop reads CASSLGQGARTEAFF. The CDR3 coding sequence is TGCGCCAGCAGCTTAGGACAGGGGGCCCGAACTGAAGCTTTCTTT.

The genes are TRBV25-1 and TRBJ2-3; a weak D match, TRBD1 (5 bases). V lost 4 bases to trimming and J lost 0 bases, with 17 bases between them. This CDR3 contains 17 residues. CDR1 and CDR2 from the germline V gene are MGHDK and SYGVNS. The DNA for the CDR3 is TGTGCCAGCAGTGGATCTCGACAGTATACTAGCACAGATACGCAGTATTTT. Its protein is CASSGSRQYTSTDTQYF.

The genes are TRBV28 and TRBJ2-3, with unresolved D. In germline, CDR1 is MDHEN, CDR2 SYDVKM. V was cut by 5 bases and J by 2 bases, with 14 bases left in between. This CDR3 spans 15 amino acids. DNA for the CDR3: TGTGCCAGCAGTCCCCCCCGACTCCTCACAGATACGCAGTATTTT. Translated, it gives CASSPPRLLTDTQYF. The whole variable domain, remainder taken from reference TRBV28 and TRBJ2-3, is DVKVTQSSRYLVKRTGEKVFLECVQDMDHENMFWYRQDPGLGLRLIYFSYDVKMKEKGDIPEGYSVSREKKERFSLILESASTNQTSMYLCASSPPRLLTDTQYFGPGTRLTVL.

V gene TRBV5-1 combines with J gene TRBJ2-1; 11 bases are shared with TRBD2. The J segment lost 1 base and the V segment lost 4 bases, leaving 4 bases of the junction unmatched. CDR1 is SGHRS, CDR2 YFSETQ, per germline. The CDR3 covers 16 residues. The CDR3 region is CASSPLAGGSYNEQFF. The CDR3 DNA is TGCGCCAGCAGCCCCTTAGCGGGGGGGTCCTACAATGAGCAGTTCTTC.

In this sample, this clone turned up a few times. The chain is built from TRBV5-6 and TRBJ1-1; no definite D call. The V gene's germline CDR1 is SGHDT and CDR2 YYEEEE. This CDR3 is 14 amino acids long. V lost 7 bases and J lost 1, with 14 bases in between. The CDR3 loop reads CASGRLIENTEAFF. As DNA, the CDR3 is TGTGCCAGCGGGAGGTTGATAGAGAACACTGAAGCTTTCTTT.

This clone showed up just once. This chain links TRBV4-1 with TRBJ1-1; 7 nucleotides agree with TRBD1. The length of the CDR3 is 15 residues. Germline CDR1 MGHRA, CDR2 YSYEKL. V shed 1 base and J 7 bases; nucleotides not matched to a gene: 9. CDR3 residues: CASSQGLFQGGEAFF. DNA for the CDR3: TGCGCCAGCAGCCAAGGACTATTTCAGGGGGGTGAAGCTTTCTTT.

V is TRBV7-2 and J is TRBJ2-3; 8 bases fit TRBD2. The CDR3 contains 16 residues. With 1 base clipped from V and 2 bases from J, the junction kept 5 bases outside the gene matches. Germline V CDR1 and CDR2: SGHTA, FQGNSA. The CDR3: CASSLVGGAFTDTQYF. CDR3 sequence (DNA): TGTGCCAGCAGCTTAGTCGGGGGGGCCTTCACAGATACGCAGTATTTT. The full variable domain, with the rest looked up from reference TRBV7-2 and TRBJ2-3, is GAGVSQSPSNKVTEKGKDVELRCDPISGHTALYWYRQSLGQGLEFLIYFQGNSAPDKSGLPSDRFSAERTGGSVSTLTIQRTQQEDSAVYLCASSLVGGAFTDTQYFGPGTRLTVL.

The CDR3 spells CASSSGVGNTIYF. As DNA, the CDR3 is TGTGCCAGTAGTTCAGGGGTCGGAAACACCATATATTTT. The chain couples TRBV19 to TRBJ1-3, with D perhaps TRBD1 (6 bases). V lost 5 bases, J lost 4 bases, and 9 bases lay in between. The CDR3 sequence is 13 residues long. The germline gives CDR1 LNHDA, CDR2 SQIVND (reference sequence).

This clone was seen only a few times. V and J are TRBV5-6 and TRBJ2-4, with TRBD1 as a possible D gene (5 bases). V lost 4 bases, J lost 2 bases, and 13 bases lay in between. Germline V gene data show CDR1 as SGHDT and CDR2 as YYEEEE. The CDR3 is 15 residues long. CDR3 DNA: TGTGCCAGCAGCCGCAGGGTACAGACCAAAAACATTCAGTACTTC. Amino acids: CASSRRVQTKNIQYF.

This chain joins TRBV5-1 and TRBJ1-2; D is uncertain. The germline V gene has CDR1 SGHRS and CDR2 YFSETQ. V gave up 4 bases and J gave up 3 bases, with 10 bases separating them. The CDR3 loop spans 13 amino acids. The CDR3 spells CASSPDMDYGYTF. CDR3 in DNA: TGCGCCAGCAGCCCCGACATGGACTATGGCTACACCTTC.

This chain uses TRBV19 with TRBJ1-5, with D unclear. Trimming took off 3 bases at V and 0 bases at J, with 9 bases between the two ends. The CDR3 runs 15 residues. Germline values: CDR1 LNHDA, CDR2 SQIVND (reference sequence). The CDR3: CASSIGVPSNQPQHF. In nucleotides, the CDR3 is TGTGCCAGTAGTATTGGAGTTCCTAGCAATCAGCCCCAGCATTTT.

The chain couples TRBV2 to TRBJ1-5, with D possibly matching TRBD1 (5 bases). Germline V gene data show CDR1 as SNHLY and CDR2 as FYNNEI. Trimming removed 6 bases from V and 3 bases from J, with 15 bases in between. This CDR3 has 15 residues. CDR3 region: CASSADSAINQPQHF. The CDR3 DNA follows: TGTGCCAGCAGCGCCGACAGCGCTATCAATCAGCCCCAGCATTTT.

This sequence joins TRBV30 and TRBJ2-5; 15 bases are shared with TRBD2. Trimming at V came to 2 bases and at J to 5 bases, leaving 9 bases not matched to a gene. Germline V gene data show CDR1 as GTSNPN and CDR2 as SVGIG (reference sequence). The CDR3 spans 17 residues. The CDR3: CAWSPPGLAGGLETQYF. The CDR3 DNA sequence: TGTGCCTGGAGTCCCCCGGGACTAGCGGGGGGACTTGAGACCCAGTACTTC. The full variable domain, its missing parts supplied by reference TRBV30 and TRBJ2-5, is SQTIHQWPATLVQPVGSPLSLECTVEGTSNPNLYWYRQAAGRGLQLLFYSVGIGQISSEVPQNLSASRPQDRQFILSSKKLLLSDSGFYLCAWSPPGLAGGLETQYFGPGTRLLVL.

The CDR3 loop is CASSLLDTQYF. CDR3 sequence (DNA): TGTGCCAGCAGCCTTCTGGATACGCAGTATTTT. V is TRBV14 and J is TRBJ2-3, with no clear D. Germline loops: CDR1 SGHDN, CDR2 FVKESK. The CDR3 loop spans 11 amino acids. Trimming left V 4 bases short and J 6 bases short, with 5 bases between.

The chain links TRBV7-9 to TRBJ2-5, with unresolved D. The CDR3 runs to 13 residues. Germline V lookup: CDR1 SEHNR, CDR2 FQNEAQ (reference sequence). Trimming shortened V by 5 bases and J by 5 bases, and 12 bases separated the two germline ends. This CDR3 is CASSPLLTETQYF. CDR3 nucleotide sequence: TGTGCCAGCAGCCCCCTACTGACTGAGACCCAGTACTTC.

This chain joins TRBV6-5 and TRBJ1-1; the D gene is possibly TRBD1 (6 bases). This CDR3 is 15 amino acids long. Trimming shortened V by 0 bases and J by 4 bases, and 12 bases separated the two germline ends. The germline gives CDR1 MNHEY, CDR2 SVGAGI. The CDR3 region is CASSYSRQVLTEAFF. In nucleotides, the CDR3 is TGTGCCAGCAGTTACTCGAGACAGGTACTCACTGAAGCTTTCTTT.

This rearrangement joins TRBV9 to TRBJ1-2, with a tentative D call TRBD1 (6 bases). Germline loops: CDR1 SGDLS, CDR2 YYNGEE. The CDR3 loop spans 16 amino acids. Between the trimmed V and J ends, which lost 3 bases and 4 bases, there was a span of 19 bases. For the CDR3, the DNA is TGTGCCAGCAGCGCACAGACAGGTTTGCCTACCTATGGCTACACCTTC. Its translation: CASSAQTGLPTYGYTF.

This chain connects TRBV28 to TRBJ1-5, with D perhaps matching TRBD1 (5 bases). This CDR3 spans 17 amino acids. The V end lost 2 bases, the J end lost 1 base, and 15 bases lay between the germline ends. Germline CDR1 MDHEN, CDR2 SYDVKM. This CDR3 is CASSLRAPQGSNQPQHF. DNA for the CDR3: TGTGCCAGCAGTTTAAGGGCGCCCCAGGGAAGCAATCAGCCCCAGCATTTT.